These T cell receptor beta chains were read from a single sample in a study of blood T cell repertoires in COVID-19. Repertoires were generated with immunoSEQ multiplex PCR, while TCRdb's copy carries only in-frame clones and drops some. Of 160,000 or so clones listed, roughly 82% were seen once; the top ten hold around a tenth. Input material: peripheral blood. These receptors all come from a woman aged 45-65 years with acute or convalescent COVID-19. Both conserved end residues are part of each CDR3. D genes are given only for firm matches. Size is stated for part of the rows, as once, few or many counts, or as a class when the clone is expanded.

v_gene	abundance	j_gene	d_gene	len	CDR3nt	CDR3aa
TRBV7-2	.	TRBJ2-5	.	15	TGTGCCAGCAGCTTAAGCCGGCTAGCGCTAGAGACCCAGTACTTC	CASSLSRLALETQYF
TRBV6-2/TRBV6-3	.	TRBJ1-1	TRBD1	13	TGTGCCAGCAGTGCCCCGACAGGGGCGGGGGCTTTCTTT	CASSAPTGAGAFF
TRBV7-3	.	TRBJ2-7	TRBD2	16	TGTGCCAGCAGCTTAATGTCGACTAGCGGCTCCTACGAGCAGTACTTC	CASSLMSTSGSYEQYF
TRBV10-3	once	TRBJ1-3	.	16	TGTGCCATCAGTGAGTCGGGTGGAGGGGTCGGAAACACCATATATTTT	CAISESGGGVGNTIYF
TRBV7-2	.	TRBJ2-1	.	15	TGTGCCAGCAGCCCGGACTCGGGAGCTAGGGGTGAGCAGTTCTTC	CASSPDSGARGEQFF
TRBV29-1	.	TRBJ1-3	.	12	TGCAGCGTGGTCAGCTCTGGAAACACCATATATTTT	CSVVSSGNTIYF
TRBV27	.	TRBJ1-1	.	11	TGTGCCAGCAAAGGGGCAGGCGAAGCTTTCTTT	CASKGAGEAFF
TRBV12-3/TRBV12-4	.	TRBJ1-1	.	13	TGTGCCAGCACCGCGACAGAAAACACTGAAGCTTTCTTT	CASTATENTEAFF
TRBV27	.	TRBJ2-2	.	14	TGTGCCAGCAGGTTGCGGGGTCACACCGGGGAGCTGTTTTTT	CASRLRGHTGELFF
TRBV11-2	.	TRBJ2-7	.	16	TGTGCCAGCAGCTTAGGGGACACCAATACATACTACGAGCAGTACTTC	CASSLGDTNTYYEQYF
TRBV19	.	TRBJ2-7	TRBD1	14	TGTGCCAGTACCCGGGACAGGAGCTCCTACGAGCAGTACTTC	CASTRDRSSYEQYF
TRBV7-2	few	TRBJ2-2	TRBD2	17	TGTGCCAGCAGCTTAGGCGGGAGGACAACGAACACCGGGGAGCTGTTTTTT	CASSLGGRTTNTGELFF
TRBV14	once	TRBJ2-3	TRBD2	17	TGTGCCAGCAGCCGCAGTCTAGCGGGGGGGCCTGGAGATACGCAGTATTTT	CASSRSLAGGPGDTQYF
TRBV6-5	.	TRBJ2-7	TRBD2	15	TGTGCCAGCAGTCTTACTAGCGGGGGGTTCAACGAGCAGTACTTC	CASSLTSGGFNEQYF
TRBV3-1/TRBV3-2	.	TRBJ2-1	TRBD1	15	TGTGCCAGCAGCCAGGACAGGTGGGTAGACAATGAGCAGTTCTTC	CASSQDRWVDNEQFF
TRBV6-2/TRBV6-3	.	TRBJ2-2	TRBD1	18	TGTGCCAGCAGCCGGGACAGGGGGTCAGCCAAGAACACCGGGGAGCTGTTTTTT	CASSRDRGSAKNTGELFF
TRBV2	.	TRBJ1-5	.	17	TGTGCCAGCAGCTGGACACAATATCCTTATAGCAATCAGCCCCAGCATTTT	CASSWTQYPYSNQPQHF
TRBV5-1	.	TRBJ2-7	TRBD2	15	TGCGCCAGCAGCGAAACCCCGGGACTATACTACGAGCAGTACTTC	CASSETPGLYYEQYF
TRBV6-1	.	TRBJ1-2	.	16	TGTGCCAGCAGTGAAAGCCGGGACACCCTTTCCTATGGCTACACCTTC	CASSESRDTLSYGYTF